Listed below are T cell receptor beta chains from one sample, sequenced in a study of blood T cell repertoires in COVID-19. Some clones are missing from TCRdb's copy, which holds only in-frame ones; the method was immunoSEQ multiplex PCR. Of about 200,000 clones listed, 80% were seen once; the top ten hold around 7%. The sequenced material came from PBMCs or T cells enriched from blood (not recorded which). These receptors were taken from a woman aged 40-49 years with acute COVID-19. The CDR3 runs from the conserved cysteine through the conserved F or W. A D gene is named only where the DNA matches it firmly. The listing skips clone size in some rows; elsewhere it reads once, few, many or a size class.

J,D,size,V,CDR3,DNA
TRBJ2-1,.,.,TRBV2,CASSDFRELWQFF,TGTGCCAGCAGTGACTTTCGCGAACTCTGGCAGTTCTTC
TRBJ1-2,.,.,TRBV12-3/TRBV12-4,CASSELGEDGYTF,TGTGCCAGCAGCGAACTCGGCGAGGATGGCTACACCTTC
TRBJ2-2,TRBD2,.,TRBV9,CASSPVSGGAATGELFF,TGTGCCAGCAGCCCAGTTAGCGGGGGGGCCGCCACCGGGGAGCTGTTTTTT
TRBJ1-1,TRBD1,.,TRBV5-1,CASSTGTGGFTEAFF,TGCGCCAGCAGTACCGGGACAGGGGGTTTCACTGAAGCTTTCTTT
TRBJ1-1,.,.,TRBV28,CASTLLGGEAFF,TGTGCCAGCACTCTCCTGGGAGGCGAAGCTTTCTTT
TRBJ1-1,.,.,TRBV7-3,CASSLGRVTEAFF,TGTGCCAGCAGCTTAGGCAGGGTGACTGAAGCTTTCTTT
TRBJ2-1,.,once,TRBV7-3,CASSLGVTPHNEQFF,TGTGCCAGCAGCCTAGGGGTCACCCCACACAATGAGCAGTTCTTC
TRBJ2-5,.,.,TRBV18,CASSSQGAQGETQYF,TGTGCCAGCTCATCCCAGGGCGCCCAGGGGGAGACCCAGTACTTC
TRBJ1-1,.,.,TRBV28,CASSPHNRAGAFF,TGTGCCAGCAGTCCACACAACAGGGCAGGAGCTTTCTTT
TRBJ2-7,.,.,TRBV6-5,CASSGKEPYEQYF,TGTGCCAGTTCAGGGAAGGAGCCCTACGAGCAGTACTTC
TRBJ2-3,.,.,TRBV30,CAWSVNGRGDTQYF,TGTGCCTGGAGTGTAAACGGGAGAGGGGATACGCAGTATTTT
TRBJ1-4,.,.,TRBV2,CASRYFFEAGATNEKLFF,TGTGCCAGCAGATACTTTTTCGAGGCAGGGGCGACTAATGAAAAACTGTTTTTT
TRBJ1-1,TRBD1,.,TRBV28,CASFPWGDRGFSEAFF,TGTGCCAGCTTCCCCTGGGGGGACAGGGGGTTCTCTGAAGCTTTCTTT
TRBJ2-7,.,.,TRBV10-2,CASSEDSRGYFSEQYF,TGCGCCAGCAGTGAGGATAGTAGGGGCTATTTTTCCGAGCAGTACTTC
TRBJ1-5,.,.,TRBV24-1,CATSDPGGNQPQHF,TGTGCCACCAGTGACCCCGGAGGCAATCAGCCCCAGCATTTT
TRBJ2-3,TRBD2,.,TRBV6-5,CASRRESLDTQYF,TGTGCCAGCCGGCGGGAGAGTCTAGATACGCAGTATTTT
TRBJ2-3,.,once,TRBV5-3,CARCGGGNTQYF,TGTGCCAGATGTGGGGGCGGAAACACGCAGTATTTT
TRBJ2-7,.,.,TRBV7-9,CASSLEGGYEQYF,TGTGCCAGCAGCTTAGAGGGAGGTTACGAGCAGTACTTC
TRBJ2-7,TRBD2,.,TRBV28,CASRRAGVAEQYF,TGTGCCAGCAGAAGAGCGGGAGTGGCCGAGCAGTACTTC
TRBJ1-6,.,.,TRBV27,CASSLWQDRSSYNSPLHF,TGTGCCAGCAGTTTATGGCAGGATAGAAGCTCCTATAATTCACCCCTCCACTTT
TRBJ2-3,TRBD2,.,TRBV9,CASSPRIAGGADTQYF,TGTGCCAGCAGCCCAAGGATAGCGGGGGGGGCAGATACGCAGTATTTT
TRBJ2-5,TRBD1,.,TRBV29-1,CSVVPGGYETQYF,TGCAGCGTTGTTCCAGGGGGTTACGAGACCCAGTACTTC